The next 6 T cell receptor beta chains were all read from a single sample in a study of blood T cell repertoires in COVID-19. Libraries were prepared by immunoSEQ multiplex PCR; TCRdb keeps only in-frame clonotypes and omits some of them. The sample holds 200,000 to 300,000 clones; over 90% are singletons and the top ten take around 0.86%. Sequencing was done on a sample of peripheral blood. The receptors originated from a man aged 25 to 40 with COVID-19, enrolled during active disease.

The V gene is TRBV6-5, the J gene TRBJ2-1; TRBD2 matches at 10 bases. The CDR3 is 14 amino acids. Germline-derived CDR1 and CDR2 are MNHEY and SVGAGI. V shed 6 bases and J 8 bases; nucleotides not matched to a gene: 7. This CDR3 reads CASRAMTSGYEQFF. The CDR3 DNA is TGTGCCAGCAGAGCTATGACTAGCGGGTATGAGCAGTTCTTC.

The V gene is TRBV7-6, the J gene TRBJ2-3; 9 bases are shared with TRBD2. J gave up 4 bases and V 2 bases, and 7 bases lay outside the gene matches. The CDR3 has 16 residues. The V gene's germline CDR1 is SGHVS and CDR2 FNYEAQ. CDR3 coding DNA: TGTGCCAGCAGCTTAATGGCGGGGGGGCCAGCAGATACGCAGTATTTT. Its protein is CASSLMAGGPADTQYF.

The chain has TRBV15 and TRBJ2-7; D is ambiguous. The V end lost 0 bases, the J end lost 0 bases, and 9 bases lay between the germline ends. The CDR3 has 15 amino acids. Germline V CDR1 and CDR2: LNHNV, YYDKDF (reference sequence). The chain's CDR3 is CATSRDSASSYEQYF. The CDR3 DNA reads TGTGCCACCAGCAGAGATTCCGCGAGCTCCTACGAGCAGTACTTC.

A single count supports this clone. CDR3 amino acids: CASSPDAGANTEAFF. Written as DNA, the CDR3 is TGTGCCAGCTCACCAGACGCAGGGGCGAACACTGAAGCTTTCTTT. The chain carries TRBV18 and TRBJ1-1, with D perhaps matching TRBD1 (6 bases). In germline, CDR1 is KGHSH, CDR2 LQKENI. Trimming took off 2 bases at V and 1 base at J, with 11 bases between the two ends. CDR3 length: 15 residues.

J is TRBJ2-5 and V is TRBV10-3, with TRBD2 identical over 10 bases. V lost 7 bases, J lost 4 bases, and 3 bases stayed unmatched. CDR3 length: 13 amino acids. Germline values: CDR1 ENHRY, CDR2 SYGVKD. The CDR3 region is CAIKSSGGETQYF. The CDR3 nucleotides are TGTGCCATCAAGTCTAGCGGGGGAGAGACCCAGTACTTC.

V is TRBV6-5 and J is TRBJ1-1, with a tentative D call TRBD1 (6 bases). This CDR3 comprises 11 residues. The V gene lost 7 bases and the J gene lost 10 bases, with 13 bases spanning the gap. CDR1 is MNHEY, CDR2 SVGAGI, per germline. The CDR3 loop is CASKDEGGAFF. CDR3 DNA: TGTGCCAGCAAGGATGAAGGGGGAGCTTTCTTT.